The entry below describes one T cell receptor beta chain. The antigen it binds to is not known. No base quality information exists; no much larger clone differs at one position. This entry is derived from a study of neoadjuvant nivolumab and ipilimumab in lung cancer (dated by TCRdb to the early 2020s). The study in broad terms: Nivolumab was given at 3 mg/kg intravenously on days 1, 15 and 29, and the combination arm added ipilimumab 1 mg/kg on day 1 only. Matched pretherapy and resected tumor pairs were analyzed for seven patients, of whom four received nivolumab and three received nivolumab plus ipilimumab. The primary trial endpoint was the major pathologic response (MPR) rate in the intention-to-treat population in each study arm. TCR repertoires were compared between pretherapy (baseline) peripheral blood and tumors resected at surgery after neoadjuvant immune checkpoint blockade. A total of about 46 patients with operable NSCLC were treated in the trial, with around 23 randomized to nivolumab monotherapy and about 21 randomized to nivolumab plus ipilimumab.

Measured from the cysteine to the phenylalanine, the CDR3 is 11 residues long. The read is trimmed to its CDR3 DNA, 33 bases read in frame from base 1. Per the germline V gene (reference sequence), GTSNPN is the CDR1 and SVGIG is the CDR2. V drops 5 bases and J drops 6 bases, leaving 11 bases in between. Sample time point, as interpreted from the label and publication: at surgical resection after neoadjuvant nivolumab +/- ipilimumab. Samples came from the phase 2 randomized NEOSTAR trial, which tested neoadjuvant nivolumab or nivolumab plus ipilimumab followed by surgery in operable NSCLC. Overall results and qualifications from the work: TCR richness in pretherapy blood showed a positive correlation with richness in tumors resected after neoadjuvant therapy (Spearman R ≈ 0.78). A small number of samples underwent TCR sequencing. Tumor T-cell richness and clonality rose from pretherapy to surgery in three of three dual-therapy tumors but in only two of four nivolumab-treated tumors. Compared with tumor-adjacent uninvolved lung, resected tumors had greater TCR richness and clonality, and increases showed up in more of the dual-therapy-treated tumors. No significant correlation was found between TCR clonality and pathologic tumor regression, and only one major-pathologic-response sample was available for the clonality analysis.

Library preparation was by the immunoSEQ multiplex PCR assay. The authors' pipeline ran thus. Repertoires were summarized in terms of richness and clonality, and significantly expanded and contracted clones between pre- and post-therapy samples were identified. In its TCRdb copy, this immuneACCESS table keeps in-frame sequences only and misses some clones. Where compared with another copy, unresolved V genes explain less than half of these, and the others have no known cause. V and J calls and clone size are given by that table; D and trimming were obtained from the DNA. This sample comprises about 30,000 clones, around 76% of them detected only once. The top ten clones comprise 15% to 20% of the sample.

This material consisted of tumor tissue, taken after neoadjuvant nivolumab, alone or with ipilimumab, at or shortly before surgery. The receptor chain draws on TRBV30 and TRBJ2-7; the D gene remains uncertain. The sequence was collected from an adult with non-small cell lung cancer. The nucleotide sequence reads as follows: TGTGCCTGGGCTAGGGATGGCGAGCAGTACTTC. Translated, it reads CAWARDGEQYF.